Detailed here is one TCR beta chain. Antigen specificity is unknown. The data stem from a study of T cell repertoires in cytomegalovirus infection. Study summary: CMV infection plus the matching HLA type was flagged by public TCR beta signatures.

This CDR3 region has 17 residues. Per the germline V gene, CDR1 is MNHEY and CDR2 is SVGEGT. With 4 bases removed from V and 6 bases from J, the gap between germline ends came to 24 bases. A single record per CDR3 protein comes from TCRdb applying MiXCR to the reads. This sample has around 540,000 distinct CDR3 sequences, with 33% found just once. The starting material was cultured PBMCs, obtained from culture after CMV antigen stimulation. The gene calls are TRBV6-2 or TRBV6-3 and TRBJ1-1, with D perhaps matching TRBD1 (5 bases). The TCR originated in a human donor in good health (CMV status not recorded). Some clones in this sample may be carry-over from other donors' samples. CDR3 protein: CASSLGRSGATLSEAFF. The CDR3 DNA reads as TGTGCCAGCAGTTTGGGCCGATCCGGGGCGACCCTCTCTGAAGCTTTCTTT.